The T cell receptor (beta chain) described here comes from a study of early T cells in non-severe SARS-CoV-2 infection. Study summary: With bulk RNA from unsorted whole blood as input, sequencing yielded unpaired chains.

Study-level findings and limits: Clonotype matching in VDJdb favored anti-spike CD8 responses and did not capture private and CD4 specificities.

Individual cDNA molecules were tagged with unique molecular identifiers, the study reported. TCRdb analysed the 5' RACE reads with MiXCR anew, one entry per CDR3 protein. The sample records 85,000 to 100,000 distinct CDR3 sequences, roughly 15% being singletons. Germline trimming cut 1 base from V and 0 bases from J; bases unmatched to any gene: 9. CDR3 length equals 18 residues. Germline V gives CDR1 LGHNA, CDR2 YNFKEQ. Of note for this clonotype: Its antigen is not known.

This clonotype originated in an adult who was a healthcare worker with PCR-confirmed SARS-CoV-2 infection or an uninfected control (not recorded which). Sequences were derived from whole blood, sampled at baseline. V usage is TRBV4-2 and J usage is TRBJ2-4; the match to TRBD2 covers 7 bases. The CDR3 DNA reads TGTGCCAGCAGCCAAGGCATGCTAGCGGTCCTAGCCAAAAACATTCAGTACTTC. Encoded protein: CASSQGMLAVLAKNIQYF.